The 25 T cell receptor beta chains listed next were all sequenced from one sample in a study of radiation and T cells in renal cell carcinoma. Described time point: blood 2 weeks post-SBRT. Treatment described: 15 Gy SBRT to primary tumor, nephrectomy 4 weeks later. Some clones are missing from TCRdb's copy, which holds only in-frame ones; the method was immunoSEQ multiplex PCR. The table lists some 72,000 clones, around 76% of them singletons, with 5.8% in the top ten. This sample comprised blood, obtained from a patient whose treatment included radiotherapy and nephrectomy. The origin of the receptors is a man in his fifties or sixties with renal cell carcinoma.

The chain employs TRBV27 and TRBJ2-7; D not resolved. The CDR3 has 14 residues. The germline V gene has CDR1 MNHEY and CDR2 SMNVEV (reference sequence). The ends were cut back, 3 bases at V and 3 bases at J, with 12 bases in the middle. The CDR3 reads CASSFGRLNYEQYF. DNA of the CDR3: TGTGCCAGCAGTTTTGGCAGGCTGAACTACGAGCAGTACTTC.

This sequence joins TRBV7-9 and TRBJ1-4, with D uncertain. Looked up from germline, CDR1 is SEHNR and CDR2 is FQNEAQ (reference sequence). V was cut by 3 bases and J by 3 bases, with 14 bases left in between. The length of the CDR3 is 16 residues. CDR3 region: CASSFRSGMANEKLFF. In DNA form, the CDR3 reads TGTGCCAGCAGCTTTCGATCTGGGATGGCTAATGAAAAACTGTTTTTT.

Relative to its sample, this clone is medium-sized (0.01 to 0.1%). The rearrangement joins TRBV7-2 to TRBJ1-6, with D tentatively TRBD1 (6 bases). V was shortened by 1 base and J by 9 bases, with 13 bases between the two germline ends. This CDR3 spans 15 amino acids. Germline values: CDR1 SGHTA, CDR2 FQGNSA. This CDR3 is CASSLVVTGASPLHF. The CDR3 coding sequence is TGTGCCAGCAGCTTAGTTGTGACAGGTGCTTCACCCCTCCACTTT.

This chain uses TRBV4-2 with TRBJ2-2, with 9 nucleotides matching TRBD1. The V and J ends lost 1 base and 4 bases, in that order; junction bases with no gene match: 1. Germline values: CDR1 LGHNA, CDR2 YNFKEQ. The CDR3 totals 15 residues. This CDR3 reads CASSQVTGGTGELFF. In DNA form, the CDR3 reads TGTGCCAGCAGCCAAGTGACAGGGGGCACCGGGGAGCTGTTTTTT.

V usage is TRBV27 and J usage is TRBJ2-7; D gene uncertain. The CDR3 sequence is 16 residues long. CDR1 is MNHEY, CDR2 SMNVEV, per germline (reference sequence). The ends were cut back, 2 bases at V and 4 bases at J, with 18 bases in the middle. CDR3 residues: CASSLGREQPPYEQYF. CDR3 bases: TGTGCCAGCAGTTTAGGCAGAGAACAGCCCCCATACGAGCAGTACTTC.

This clone was seen only once. Written as DNA, the CDR3 is TGTGCCATCAGACTAGCGGCGTACACCGGGGAGCTGTTTTTT. Protein sequence: CAIRLAAYTGELFF. This chain connects TRBV6-5 to TRBJ2-2; 9 positions match TRBD2. This CDR3 contains 14 residues. Trimming at V came to 10 bases and at J to 3 bases, leaving 6 bases not matched to a gene. From germline, CDR1 is MNHEY and CDR2 SVGAGI.

This clone has a handful of counts. The genes are TRBV7-6 and TRBJ2-3, with TRBD2 matching over 8 bases. V gave up 5 bases and J gave up 2 bases; unmatched junction bases: 9. The CDR3 is 16 residues long. Germline V gene lookup returns CDR1 SGHVS and CDR2 FNYEAQ. CDR3 coding DNA: TGTGCCAGCAGCATATCCGGGACTAGACACACAGATACGCAGTATTTT. Translating it yields CASSISGTRHTDTQYF.

J is TRBJ2-6 and V is TRBV28; TRBD2 is a possible D gene (5 bases). The CDR3 sequence is 15 residues long. Germline CDR1 MDHEN, CDR2 SYDVKM. Trimming took off 3 bases at V and 3 bases at J, with 9 bases between the two ends. The CDR3 DNA follows: TGTGCCAGCAGTTTCGGGGAATATGGGGCCAACGTCCTGACTTTC. Translating it yields CASSFGEYGANVLTF.

The chain combines TRBV10-3 with TRBJ2-6; TRBD1 matches at 10 bases. V was clipped by 8 bases and J by 2 bases; unmatched bases: 0. CDR1 is ENHRY, CDR2 SYGVKD, per germline. CDR3 length: 14 amino acids. CDR3 nucleotide sequence: TGTGCCATCGGACAGGGGGCTGGGGCCAACGTCCTGACTTTC. This sequence encodes CAIGQGAGANVLTF.

The V gene is TRBV28, the J gene TRBJ1-5; TRBD1 agrees at 9 bases. Trimming at V came to 8 bases and at J to 3 bases, leaving 11 bases not matched to a gene. CDR3 length equals 16 residues. The V gene's germline CDR1 is MDHEN and CDR2 SYDVKM. CDR3 in DNA: TGTGCCAGCGAAGGGTTGGACAGGGGACCCAATCAGCCCCAGCATTTT. It codes for CASEGLDRGPNQPQHF.

This chain joins TRBV4-2 and TRBJ2-3; D not certain. There are 15 residues in the CDR3. Trimming removed 7 bases from V and 0 bases from J, with 14 bases in between. CDR1 and CDR2 from the germline V gene are LGHNA and YNFKEQ. CDR3 bases: TGTGCCAGCACCAAAGATAGATCCAGCACAGATACGCAGTATTTT. Translating it yields CASTKDRSSTDTQYF.

The gene calls are TRBV2 and TRBJ1-1; D unresolved. Between the trimmed V and J ends, which lost 2 bases and 1 base, there was a span of 5 bases. Germline V gene sequence: CDR1 SNHLY, CDR2 FYNNEI. This CDR3 has 13 amino acids. The CDR3, as DNA: TGTGCCAGCAGTGAACTTCCGAACACTGAAGCTTTCTTT. Translation: CASSELPNTEAFF.

The CDR3 DNA sequence: TGTGCCAGCAGCGTCGCGGGAGTTAACACCGGGGAGCTGTTTTTT. This translates into CASSVAGVNTGELFF. The rearrangement joins TRBV9 to TRBJ2-2, with 7 bases matching TRBD2. Germline lookup yields CDR1 SGDLS and CDR2 YYNGEE. This CDR3 contains 15 residues. J lost 2 bases, V lost 2 bases, and 3 bases had no gene match.

The chain recombines TRBV7-8 with TRBJ1-5; no definite D call. V was clipped by 1 base and J by 0 bases, with 7 bases between them. The CDR3 covers 15 residues. In germline, CDR1 is SGHVS, CDR2 FQNEAQ. The CDR3 loop reads CASSLGRTSNQPQHF. The DNA of the CDR3 is TGTGCCAGCAGCTTAGGGCGAACTAGCAATCAGCCCCAGCATTTT.

This clone was counted at least ten times. This specimen includes other DNA sequences encoding the same CDR3. This rearrangement joins TRBV7-2 to TRBJ2-1; 9 bases match TRBD2. CDR1 and CDR2 from the germline V gene are SGHTA and FQGNSA. The CDR3 length is 15 residues. V was clipped by 1 base and J by 4 bases; unmatched bases: 2. The CDR3 reads CASSLGLAGYNEQFF. The CDR3, as DNA: TGTGCCAGCAGCTTAGGGCTAGCGGGATACAATGAGCAGTTCTTC.

The CDR3 loop reads CASSMAGTLREQYF. CDR3 sequence (DNA): TGTGCCAGTAGCATGGCCGGGACACTACGCGAGCAGTACTTC. The gene calls are TRBV19 and TRBJ2-7, with TRBD1 as a possible D gene (6 bases). The ends were cut back, 6 bases at V and 6 bases at J, with 18 bases in the middle. The germline CDR1 and CDR2 sequences are LNHDA and SQIVND (reference sequence). The CDR3 has 14 amino acids.

The chain has TRBV10-3 and TRBJ2-2; 14 bases line up with TRBD2. After removal of 6 bases from V and 0 bases from J, the junction contained 9 bases not matched to a gene. Per the germline V gene, CDR1 is ENHRY and CDR2 is SYGVKD. CDR3 length equals 19 residues. The DNA of the CDR3 is TGTGCCATCAGGAATGCGGGACTAGCGGGAGAATCGAACACCGGGGAGCTGTTTTTT. Amino acid sequence: CAIRNAGLAGESNTGELFF.

The rearrangement uses TRBV6-6 and TRBJ2-2; weak D call: TRBD2 (5 bases). Trimming left V 3 bases short and J 13 bases short, with 12 bases between. This CDR3 is 12 amino acids long. The germline gives CDR1 MNHNY, CDR2 SVGAGI (reference sequence). Written as DNA, the CDR3 is TGTGCCAGCAGTTATTTAACCGGAGGGCTGTTTTTT. Residues: CASSYLTGGLFF.

The V and J genes are TRBV7-9 and TRBJ2-3, with 13 bases matching TRBD2. The CDR3 spans 18 residues. Germline CDR1 SEHNR, CDR2 FQNEAQ (reference sequence). Unmatched junction bases numbered 10, after V lost 2 bases and J lost 5 bases. The CDR3 sequence is CASSLNPRTSGSQDTQYF. CDR3 nucleotide sequence: TGTGCCAGCAGCTTAAATCCCCGGACTAGCGGGAGTCAAGATACGCAGTATTTT.

The V call is TRBV5-1, the J call TRBJ1-4; TRBD1 matches at 7 bases. V lost 0 bases to trimming and J lost 5 bases; unmatched junction nucleotides: 10. Germline CDR1 and CDR2: SGHRS and YFSETQ. The CDR3 covers 17 residues. Here the CDR3 reads CASSLEQGSGSNEKLFF. The CDR3 DNA sequence: TGCGCCAGCAGCTTGGAACAGGGGAGTGGATCAAATGAAAAACTGTTTTTT.

This rearrangement joins TRBV29-1 to TRBJ1-2; maybe TRBD1 (6 bases). V was clipped by 3 bases and J by 8 bases, with 13 bases between them. Germline lookup yields CDR1 SQVTM and CDR2 ANQGSEA. This CDR3 region has 12 residues. CDR3 coding DNA: TGCAGCGTTGACACAGGGAATGGGGGCTACACCTTC. It encodes CSVDTGNGGYTF.

V gene TRBV29-1 combines with J gene TRBJ2-5; either TRBD1 or TRBD2 may supply D (5 bases each). The germline V gene encodes CDR1 SQVTM and CDR2 ANQGSEA. V was pared by 3 bases and J by 2 bases, with 16 bases between. CDR3 length equals 15 residues. In nucleotides, the CDR3 is TGCAGCGTTGATGGTAAGGGGACCTTGCAAGAGACCCAGTACTTC. Translated, it gives CSVDGKGTLQETQYF.

This chain joins TRBV7-9 and TRBJ1-5, with D possibly TRBD1 on 6 matching bases. Trimming removed 0 bases at V and 2 bases at J, with 14 bases between. Germline lookup yields CDR1 SEHNR and CDR2 FQNEAQ (reference sequence). This CDR3 region has 17 residues. The CDR3 here is CASSLALKGGGNQPQHF. DNA for the CDR3: TGTGCCAGCAGCTTAGCGCTAAAGGGGGGAGGCAATCAGCCCCAGCATTTT. Variable domain in full (rest from reference TRBV7-9 and TRBJ1-5): DTGVSQNPRHKITKRGQNVTFRCDPISEHNRLYWYRQTLGQGPEFLTYFQNEAQLEKSRLLSDRFSAERPKGSFSTLEIQRTEQGDSAMYLCASSLALKGGGNQPQHFGDGTRLSIL.

This chain links TRBV29-1 with TRBJ2-7, with 10 bases identical to TRBD1. With V trimmed by 5 bases and J by 3 bases, 4 bases remained unmatched. Germline CDR1 is SQVTM and CDR2 is ANQGSEA. The CDR3 loop spans 13 amino acids. The CDR3 sequence: CSVTWTGGYEQYF. The CDR3 DNA sequence: TGCAGCGTTACCTGGACAGGGGGCTACGAGCAGTACTTC.

The chain's CDR3 is CASSIGTSEETQYF. CDR3 nucleotides: TGCGCCAGCAGCATAGGGACTAGCGAGGAGACCCAGTACTTC. The chain links TRBV5-1 to TRBJ2-5; TRBD2 agrees at 10 bases. Germline assignment: CDR1 SGHRS and CDR2 YFSETQ. The CDR3 extends over 14 amino acids. V was clipped by 4 bases and J by 5 bases; unmatched bases: 5.